The clone carrying this T cell receptor beta chain occurred a few times. The germline V gene encodes CDR1 SEHNR and CDR2 FQNEAQ (reference sequence). V shed 4 bases and J shed 1 base, with 12 bases lying between them. The CDR3 loop spans 15 amino acids. TCRdb re-called the 5' RACE reads through MiXCR, storing one row per CDR3 protein. The table records approximately 570,000 distinct CDR3 sequences, about a sixth of them present only once. This specimen belongs to a study of T-cell memory formation after mild COVID-19. The receptor's source is an adult woman who had mild COVID-19 (a few samples of this study predate the infection). Cell type and time point are not known. The sequenced sample was PBMCs or a T cell subset sorted from them (not recorded which). V is TRBV7-9 and J is TRBJ2-3; tentative D call: TRBD2 (6 bases). The CDR3 bases are TGTGCCAGCAGCTCGGGGGTGGGAGGCACAGATACGCAGTATTTT. Translating gives CASSSGVGGTDTQYF. The full variable domain, in which reference TRBV7-9 and TRBJ2-3 provide the parts outside the CDR3, is DTGVSQNPRHKITKRGQNVTFRCDPISEHNRLYWYRQTLGQGPEFLTYFQNEAQLEKSRLLSDRFSAERPKGSFSTLEIQRTEQGDSAMYLCASSSGVGGTDTQYFGPGTRLTVL.